This TCR beta chain was retrieved from a study of blood T cell repertoires in COVID-19. The wider study: Samples taken during acute and convalescent COVID-19 were collected in the United States, Italy and Spain. PBMCs, B-cell-depleted T cells, or T cells provided the cDNA or gDNA that made up the material.

The protocol was immunoSEQ multiplex PCR, while the TCRdb copy is restricted to in-frame clones and leaves out a portion. The sample lists 100,000 to 150,000 clones; roughly 74% were seen once. V was clipped by 11 bases and J by 3 bases; unmatched bases: 5. This CDR3 contains 13 residues. Per the germline V gene, CDR1 is LGHDT and CDR2 is YNNKEL (reference sequence). This chain connects TRBV3-1 (or the pseudogene TRBV3-2) to TRBJ2-2; 8 positions match TRBD2. The specimen sequenced was peripheral blood. The clonotype originates from a man aged 55 to 70 with acute or convalescent COVID-19. The CDR3 DNA reads TGTGCCCCGGGGGGGGAGGACACCGGGGAGCTGTTTTTT. The encoded protein is CAPGGEDTGELFF.